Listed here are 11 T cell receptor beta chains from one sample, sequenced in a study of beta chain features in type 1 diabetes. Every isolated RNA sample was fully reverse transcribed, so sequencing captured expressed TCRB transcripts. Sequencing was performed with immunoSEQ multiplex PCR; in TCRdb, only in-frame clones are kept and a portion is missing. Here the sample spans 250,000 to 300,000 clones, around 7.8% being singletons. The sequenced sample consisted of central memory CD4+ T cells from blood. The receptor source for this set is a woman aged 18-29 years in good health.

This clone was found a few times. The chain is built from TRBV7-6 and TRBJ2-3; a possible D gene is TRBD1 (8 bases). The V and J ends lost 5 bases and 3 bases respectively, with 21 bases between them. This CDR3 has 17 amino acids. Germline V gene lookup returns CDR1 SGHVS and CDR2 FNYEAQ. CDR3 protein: CASSPRGRLAVTDTQYF. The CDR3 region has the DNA TGTGCCAGCAGCCCCAGGGGGCGACTAGCAGTGACAGATACGCAGTATTTT.

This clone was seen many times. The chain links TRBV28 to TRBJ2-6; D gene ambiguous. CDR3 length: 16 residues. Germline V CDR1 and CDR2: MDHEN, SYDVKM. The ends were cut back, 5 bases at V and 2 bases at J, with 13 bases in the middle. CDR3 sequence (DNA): TGTGCCAGCAGTACAAGACACCACACTGGGGCCAACGTCCTGACTTTC. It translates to CASSTRHHTGANVLTF.

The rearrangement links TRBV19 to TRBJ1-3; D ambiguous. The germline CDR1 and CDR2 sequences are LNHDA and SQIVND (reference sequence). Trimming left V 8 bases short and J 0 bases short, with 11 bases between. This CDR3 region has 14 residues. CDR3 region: CASVQHISGNTIYF. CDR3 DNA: TGTGCCAGTGTCCAACACATCTCTGGAAACACCATATATTTT. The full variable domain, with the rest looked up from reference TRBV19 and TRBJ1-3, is DGGITQSPKYLFRKEGQNVTLSCEQNLNHDAMYWYRQDPGQGLRLIYYSQIVNDFQKGDIAEGYSVSREKKESFPLTVTSAQKNPTAFYLCASVQHISGNTIYFGEGSWLTVV.

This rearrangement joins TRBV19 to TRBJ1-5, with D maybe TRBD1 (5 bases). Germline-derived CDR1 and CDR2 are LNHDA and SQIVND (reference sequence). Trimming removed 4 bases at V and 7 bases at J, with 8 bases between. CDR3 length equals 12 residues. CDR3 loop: CASSRGDQPQHF. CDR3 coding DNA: TGTGCCAGTAGTAGAGGGGACCAGCCCCAGCATTTT.

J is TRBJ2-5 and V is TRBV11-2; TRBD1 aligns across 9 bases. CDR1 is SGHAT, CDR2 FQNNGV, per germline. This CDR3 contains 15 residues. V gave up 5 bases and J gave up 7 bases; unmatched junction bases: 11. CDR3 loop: CASSLLGQGLGTQYF. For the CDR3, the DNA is TGTGCCAGCAGCCTCCTCGGACAGGGGTTGGGGACCCAGTACTTC. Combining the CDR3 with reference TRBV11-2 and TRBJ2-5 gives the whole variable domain EAGVAQSPRYKIIEKRQSVAFWCNPISGHATLYWYQQILGQGPKLLIQFQNNGVVDDSQLPKDRFSAERLKGVDSTLKIQPAKLEDSAVYLCASSLLGQGLGTQYFGPGTRLLVL.

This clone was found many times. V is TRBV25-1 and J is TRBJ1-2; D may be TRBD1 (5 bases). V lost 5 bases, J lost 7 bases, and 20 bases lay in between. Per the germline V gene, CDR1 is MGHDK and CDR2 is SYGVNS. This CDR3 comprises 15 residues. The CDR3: CASSPSGTRMRGYTF. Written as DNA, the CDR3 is TGTGCCAGCAGTCCTTCGGGGACCAGGATGCGTGGCTACACCTTC.

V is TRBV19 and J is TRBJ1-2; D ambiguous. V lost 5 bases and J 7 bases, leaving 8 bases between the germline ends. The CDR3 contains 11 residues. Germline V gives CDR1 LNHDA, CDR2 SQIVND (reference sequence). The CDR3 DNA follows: TGTGCCAGTAGTGAGCATGCTGGCTACACCTTC. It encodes CASSEHAGYTF.

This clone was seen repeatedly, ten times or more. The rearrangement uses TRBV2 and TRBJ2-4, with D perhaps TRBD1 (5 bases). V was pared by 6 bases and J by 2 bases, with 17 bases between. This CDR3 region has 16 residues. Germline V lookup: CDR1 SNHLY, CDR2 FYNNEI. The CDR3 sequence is CASRLLAGRSKNIQYF. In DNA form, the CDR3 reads TGTGCCAGCAGATTGCTGGCAGGGCGATCCAAAAACATTCAGTACTTC.

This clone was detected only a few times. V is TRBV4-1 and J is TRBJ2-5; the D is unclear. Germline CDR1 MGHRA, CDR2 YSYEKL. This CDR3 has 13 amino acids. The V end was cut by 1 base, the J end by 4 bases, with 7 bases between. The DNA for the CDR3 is TGCGCCAGCAGCCAAGCAGCTGGAGAGACCCAGTACTTC. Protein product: CASSQAAGETQYF.

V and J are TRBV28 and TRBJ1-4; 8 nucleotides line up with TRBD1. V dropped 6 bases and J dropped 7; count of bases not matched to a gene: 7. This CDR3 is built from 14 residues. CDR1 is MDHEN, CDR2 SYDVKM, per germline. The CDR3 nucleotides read TGTGCCAGCAGCCCTGACAGGGGTGCTGAAAAACTGTTTTTT. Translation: CASSPDRGAEKLFF.

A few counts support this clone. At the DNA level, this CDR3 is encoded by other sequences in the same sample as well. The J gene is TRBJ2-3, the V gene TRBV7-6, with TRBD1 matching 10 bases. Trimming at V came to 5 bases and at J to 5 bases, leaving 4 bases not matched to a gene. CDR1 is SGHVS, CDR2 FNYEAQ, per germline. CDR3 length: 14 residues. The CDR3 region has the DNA TGTGCCAGCAGCGGGACAGGGGATGAAGATACGCAGTATTTT. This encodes CASSGTGDEDTQYF.